This entry concerns a single T cell receptor beta chain. The sample belongs to a study of blood T cell repertoires in COVID-19. As for the study in general: Material from acute and convalescent COVID-19 was sourced from the United States, Italy and Spain.

Here immunoSEQ multiplex PCR was the method, and the copy in TCRdb shows in-frame clones only, minus some. Of about 140,000 clones listed, around 80% are singletons. Germline V gives CDR1 SNHLY, CDR2 FYNNEI. This CDR3 is 15 amino acids long. V dropped 7 bases and J dropped 6 bases, with 21 bases sitting between them. The source is a woman of 80 years or more in a cohort sampled during active or convalescent COVID-19. The specimen sequenced was peripheral blood. This chain uses TRBV2 with TRBJ1-1; tentatively, D is TRBD1 (6 bases). This chain's CDR3 is CASKGSRGEGSEAFF. For the CDR3, the DNA is TGTGCCAGCAAAGGGAGTAGGGGGGAGGGGTCTGAAGCTTTCTTT.